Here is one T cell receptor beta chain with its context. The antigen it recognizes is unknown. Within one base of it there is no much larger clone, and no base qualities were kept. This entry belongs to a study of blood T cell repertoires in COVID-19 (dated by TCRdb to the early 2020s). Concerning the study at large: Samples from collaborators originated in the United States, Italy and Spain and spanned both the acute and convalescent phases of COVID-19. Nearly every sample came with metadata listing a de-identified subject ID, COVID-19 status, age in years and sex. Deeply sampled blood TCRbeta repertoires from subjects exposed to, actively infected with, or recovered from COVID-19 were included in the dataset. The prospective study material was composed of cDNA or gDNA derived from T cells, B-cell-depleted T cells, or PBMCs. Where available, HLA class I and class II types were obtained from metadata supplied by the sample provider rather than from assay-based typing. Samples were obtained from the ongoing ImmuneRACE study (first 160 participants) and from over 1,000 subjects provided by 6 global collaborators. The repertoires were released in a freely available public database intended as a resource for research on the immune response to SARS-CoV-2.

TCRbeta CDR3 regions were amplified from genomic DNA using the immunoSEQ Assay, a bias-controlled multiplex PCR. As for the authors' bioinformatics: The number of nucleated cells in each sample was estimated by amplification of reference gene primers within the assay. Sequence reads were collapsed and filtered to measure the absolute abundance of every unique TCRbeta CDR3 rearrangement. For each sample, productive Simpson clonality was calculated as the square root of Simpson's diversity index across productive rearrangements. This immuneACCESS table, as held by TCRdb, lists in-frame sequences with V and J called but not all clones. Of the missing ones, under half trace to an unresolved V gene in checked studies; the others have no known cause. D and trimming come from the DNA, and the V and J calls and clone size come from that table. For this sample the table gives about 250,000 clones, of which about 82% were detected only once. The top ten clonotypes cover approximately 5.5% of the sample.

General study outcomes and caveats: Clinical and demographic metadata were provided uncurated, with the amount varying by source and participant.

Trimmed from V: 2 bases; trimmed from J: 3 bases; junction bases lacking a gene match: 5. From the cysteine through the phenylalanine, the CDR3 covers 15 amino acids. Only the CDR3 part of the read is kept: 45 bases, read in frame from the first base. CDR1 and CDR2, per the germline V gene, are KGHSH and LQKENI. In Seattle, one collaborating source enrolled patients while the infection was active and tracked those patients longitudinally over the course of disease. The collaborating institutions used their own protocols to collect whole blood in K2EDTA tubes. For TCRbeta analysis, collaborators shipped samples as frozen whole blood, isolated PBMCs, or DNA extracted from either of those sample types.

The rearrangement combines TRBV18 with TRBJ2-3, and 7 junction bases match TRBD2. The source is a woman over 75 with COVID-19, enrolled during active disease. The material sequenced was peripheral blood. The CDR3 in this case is CASSPSGGGTDTQYF. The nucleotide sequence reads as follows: TGTGCCAGCTCACCATCTGGCGGGGGAACAGATACGCAGTATTTT.